This TCR beta chain originates from a study of T cell clonality in common variable immunodeficiency. Study-wide results and limits: CVID subjects had higher TCRbeta clonality than healthy controls, most marked in about a third. In common variable immunodeficiency, TCR beta chains reportedly carried fewer deletions and N-nucleotide insertions.

Both groups were predominantly of Caucasian heritage. Each donor provided about 5 to 8 ml of heparinized whole blood. V shed 8 bases and J shed 0 bases, with 12 bases lying between them. Germline values: CDR1 LNHDA, CDR2 SQIVND (reference sequence). The CDR3 contains 14 residues. This clone was counted between two and nine times. Its antigen is unidentified. Sequencing ends 3 residues short of the CDR3 end; the germline J gene provides the rest. The repertoire was sequenced with immunoSEQ multiplex PCR; TCRdb's copy has only in-frame clones and lacks some. Singletons are absent from the sample, which has some 27,000 clones.

The sequencing sample was made of peripheral blood mononuclear cells. The clonotype originates from a human donor with common variable immunodeficiency. The gene calls are TRBV19 and TRBJ2-3; a weak D match, TRBD1 (6 bases). The chain's CDR3 is CASGGVSSTDTQYF. The CDR3 bases that were read are TGTGCCAGTGGGGGCGTCTCTAGCACAGATACG.